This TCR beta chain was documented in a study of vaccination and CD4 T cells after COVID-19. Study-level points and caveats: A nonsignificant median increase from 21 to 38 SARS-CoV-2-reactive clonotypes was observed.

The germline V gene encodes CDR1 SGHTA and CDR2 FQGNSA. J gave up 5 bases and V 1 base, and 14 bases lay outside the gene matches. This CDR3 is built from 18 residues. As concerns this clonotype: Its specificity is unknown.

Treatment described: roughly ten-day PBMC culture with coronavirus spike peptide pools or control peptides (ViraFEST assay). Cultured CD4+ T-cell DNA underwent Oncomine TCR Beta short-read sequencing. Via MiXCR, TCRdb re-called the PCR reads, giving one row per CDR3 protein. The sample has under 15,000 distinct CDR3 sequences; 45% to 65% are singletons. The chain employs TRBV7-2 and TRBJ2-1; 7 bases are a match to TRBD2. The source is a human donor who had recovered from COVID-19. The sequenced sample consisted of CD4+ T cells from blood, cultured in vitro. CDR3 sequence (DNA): TGTGCCAGCAGCTTAGGGTCCCGCCCGGGACTAAGCAACAATGAGCAGTTCTTC. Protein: CASSLGSRPGLSNNEQFF.